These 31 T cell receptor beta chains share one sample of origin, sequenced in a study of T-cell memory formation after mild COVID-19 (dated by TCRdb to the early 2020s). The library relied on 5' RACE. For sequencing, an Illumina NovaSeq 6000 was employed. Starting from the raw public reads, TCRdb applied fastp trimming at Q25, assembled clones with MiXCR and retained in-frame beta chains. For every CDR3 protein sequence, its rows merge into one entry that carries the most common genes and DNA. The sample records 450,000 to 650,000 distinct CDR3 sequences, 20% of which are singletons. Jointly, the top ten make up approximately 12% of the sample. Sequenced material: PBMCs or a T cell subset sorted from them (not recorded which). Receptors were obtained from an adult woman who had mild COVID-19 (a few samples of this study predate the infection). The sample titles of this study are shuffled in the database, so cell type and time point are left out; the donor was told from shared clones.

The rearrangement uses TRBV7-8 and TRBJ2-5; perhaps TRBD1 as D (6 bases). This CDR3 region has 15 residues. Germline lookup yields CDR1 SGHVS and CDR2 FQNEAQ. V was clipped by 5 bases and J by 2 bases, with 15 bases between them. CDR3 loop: CASSLVYRVQETQYF. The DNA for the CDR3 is TGTGCCAGCAGCCTTGTTTACAGGGTTCAAGAGACCCAGTACTTC. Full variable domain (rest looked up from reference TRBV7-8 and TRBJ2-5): GAGVSQSPRYKVAKRGQDVALRCDPISGHVSLFWYQQALGQGPEFLTYFQNEAQLDKSGLPSDRFFAERPEGSVSTLKIQRTQQEDSAVYLCASSLVYRVQETQYFGPGTRLLVL.

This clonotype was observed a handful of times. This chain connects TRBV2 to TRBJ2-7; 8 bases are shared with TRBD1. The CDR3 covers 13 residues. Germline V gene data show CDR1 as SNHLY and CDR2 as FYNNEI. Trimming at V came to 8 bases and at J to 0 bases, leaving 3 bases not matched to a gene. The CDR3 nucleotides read TGTGCCAGCGGGACAGGCCTCTCCTACGAGCAGTACTTC. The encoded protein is CASGTGLSYEQYF. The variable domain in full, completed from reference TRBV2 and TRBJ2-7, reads EPEVTQTPSHQVTQMGQEVILRCVPISNHLYFYWYRQILGQKVEFLVSFYNNEISEKSEIFDDQFSVERPDGSNFTLKIRSTKLEDSAMYFCASGTGLSYEQYFGPGTRLTVT.

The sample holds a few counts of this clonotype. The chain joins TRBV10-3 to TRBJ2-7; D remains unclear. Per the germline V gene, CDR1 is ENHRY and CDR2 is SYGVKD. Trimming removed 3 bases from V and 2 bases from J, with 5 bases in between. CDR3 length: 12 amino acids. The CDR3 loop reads CAISEITYEQYF. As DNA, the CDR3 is TGTGCCATCAGTGAAATAACCTACGAGCAGTACTTC.

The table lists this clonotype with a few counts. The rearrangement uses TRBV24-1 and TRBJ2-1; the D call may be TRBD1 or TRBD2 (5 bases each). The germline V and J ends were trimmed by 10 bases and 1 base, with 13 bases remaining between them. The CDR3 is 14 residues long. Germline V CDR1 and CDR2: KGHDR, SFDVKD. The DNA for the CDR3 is TGTGCCACTAGAGGGGCCGGGTCCTACAATGAGCAGTTCTTC. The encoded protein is CATRGAGSYNEQFF.

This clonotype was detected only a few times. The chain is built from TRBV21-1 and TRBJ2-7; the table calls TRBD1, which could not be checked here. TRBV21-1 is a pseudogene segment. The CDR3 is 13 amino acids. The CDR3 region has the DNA TGTGCCAGCAGCAAGATCCAGGGTACCGAGCAGTACTTC. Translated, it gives CASSKIQGTEQYF.

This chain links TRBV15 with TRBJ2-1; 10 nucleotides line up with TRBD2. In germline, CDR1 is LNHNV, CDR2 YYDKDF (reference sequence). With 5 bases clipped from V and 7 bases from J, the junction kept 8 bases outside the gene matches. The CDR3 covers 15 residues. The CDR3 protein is CATSLASGSTNEQFF. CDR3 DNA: TGTGCCACCAGCTTGGCTAGCGGGAGTACGAATGAGCAGTTCTTC. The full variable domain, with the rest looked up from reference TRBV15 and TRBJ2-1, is DAMVIQNPRYQVTQFGKPVTLSCSQTLNHNVMYWYQQKSSQAPKLLFHYYDKDFNNEADTPDNFQSRRPNTSFCFLDIRSPGLGDTAMYLCATSLASGSTNEQFFGPGTRLTVL.

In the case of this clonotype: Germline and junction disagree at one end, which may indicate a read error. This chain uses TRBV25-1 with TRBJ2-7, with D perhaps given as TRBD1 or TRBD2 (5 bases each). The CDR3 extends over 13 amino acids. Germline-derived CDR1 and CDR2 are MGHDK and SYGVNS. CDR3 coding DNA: TGTGCCAGCAGTGAGTATGGGACCTACGCGCAGTACTTC. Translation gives CASSEYGTYAQYF.

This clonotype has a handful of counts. The CDR3, as DNA: TGTGCCAGCAGCCAAGGCAGCGGGGGGGTTACAGATACGCAGTATTTT. Translated: CASSQGSGGVTDTQYF. The chain combines TRBV3-1 with TRBJ2-3; 10 nucleotides align to TRBD2. The CDR3 length is 16 residues. The germline V gene encodes CDR1 LGHDT and CDR2 YNNKEL (reference sequence). After removal of 1 base from V and 3 bases from J, the junction contained 4 bases not matched to a gene.

CDR3 coding DNA: TGTGCCAGCAGTCATGGGGGGGCGCCGAAATACGAGCAGTACTTC. It encodes CASSHGGAPKYEQYF. V and J are TRBV12-3 or TRBV12-4 and TRBJ2-7, with D possibly TRBD2 on 7 matching bases. This CDR3 contains 15 residues. The germline V and J ends were trimmed by 5 bases and 4 bases, with 18 bases remaining between them.

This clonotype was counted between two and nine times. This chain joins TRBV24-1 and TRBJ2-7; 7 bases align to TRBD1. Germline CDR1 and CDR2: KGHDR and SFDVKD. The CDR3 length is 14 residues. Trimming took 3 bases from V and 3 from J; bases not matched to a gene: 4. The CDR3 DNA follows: TGTGCCACCAGTGATCCCCGGGACAGCTACGAGCAGTACTTC. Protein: CATSDPRDSYEQYF.

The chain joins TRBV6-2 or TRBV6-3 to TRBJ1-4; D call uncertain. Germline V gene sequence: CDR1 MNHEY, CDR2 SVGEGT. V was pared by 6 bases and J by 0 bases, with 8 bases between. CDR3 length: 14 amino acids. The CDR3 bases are TGTGCCAGCAGGAGCCTTGCAACTAATGAAAAACTGTTTTTT. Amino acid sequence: CASRSLATNEKLFF.

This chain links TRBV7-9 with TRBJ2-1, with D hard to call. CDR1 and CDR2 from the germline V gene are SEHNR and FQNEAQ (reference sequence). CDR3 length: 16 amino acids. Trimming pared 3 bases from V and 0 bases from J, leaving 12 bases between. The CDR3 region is CASSFSVQSSYNEQFF. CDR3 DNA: TGTGCCAGCAGCTTTTCCGTACAGAGCTCCTACAATGAGCAGTTCTTC.

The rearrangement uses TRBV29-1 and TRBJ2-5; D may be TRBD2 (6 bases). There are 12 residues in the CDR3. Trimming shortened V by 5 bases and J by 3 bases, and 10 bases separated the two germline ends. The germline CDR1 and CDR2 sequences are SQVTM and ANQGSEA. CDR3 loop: CSVCWGEETQYF. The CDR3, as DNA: TGCAGCGTTTGTTGGGGGGAAGAGACCCAGTACTTC.

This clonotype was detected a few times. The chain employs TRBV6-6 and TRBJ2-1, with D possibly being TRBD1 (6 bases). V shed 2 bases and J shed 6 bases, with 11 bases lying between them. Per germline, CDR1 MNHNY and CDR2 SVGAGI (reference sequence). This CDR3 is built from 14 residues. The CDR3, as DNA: TGTGCCAGCAGTTACGTTCCAGGGGCCAATGAGCAGTTCTTC. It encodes CASSYVPGANEQFF.

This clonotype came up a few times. The CDR3 is CATSDAGLQTSGANVLTF. For the CDR3, the DNA is TGTGCCACCAGTGATGCGGGACTCCAGACCTCTGGGGCCAACGTCCTGACTTTC. This chain uses TRBV24-1 with TRBJ2-6; D may be TRBD2 (6 bases). V was cut by 3 bases and J by 0 bases, with 14 bases left in between. Germline CDR1 reads KGHDR; CDR2 reads SFDVKD. The CDR3 totals 18 residues.

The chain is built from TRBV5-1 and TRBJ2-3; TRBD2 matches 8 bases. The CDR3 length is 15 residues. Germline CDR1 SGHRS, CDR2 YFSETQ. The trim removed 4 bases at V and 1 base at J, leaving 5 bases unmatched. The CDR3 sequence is CASSEAGARTDTQYF. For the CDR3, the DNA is TGCGCCAGCAGCGAAGCGGGAGCCCGCACAGATACGCAGTATTTT.

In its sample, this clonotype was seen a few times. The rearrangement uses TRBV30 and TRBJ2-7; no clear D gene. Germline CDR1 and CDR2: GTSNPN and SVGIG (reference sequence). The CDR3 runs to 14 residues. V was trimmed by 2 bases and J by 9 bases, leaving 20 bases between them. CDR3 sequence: CAWSTDPIPNGQYF. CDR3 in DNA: TGTGCCTGGAGTACGGACCCCATTCCCAACGGGCAGTACTTC.

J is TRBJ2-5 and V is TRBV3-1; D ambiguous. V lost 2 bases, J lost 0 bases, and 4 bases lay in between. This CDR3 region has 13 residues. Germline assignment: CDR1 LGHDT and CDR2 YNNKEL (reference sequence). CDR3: CASSQTYQETQYF. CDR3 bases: TGTGCCAGCAGCCAAACGTACCAAGAGACCCAGTACTTC.

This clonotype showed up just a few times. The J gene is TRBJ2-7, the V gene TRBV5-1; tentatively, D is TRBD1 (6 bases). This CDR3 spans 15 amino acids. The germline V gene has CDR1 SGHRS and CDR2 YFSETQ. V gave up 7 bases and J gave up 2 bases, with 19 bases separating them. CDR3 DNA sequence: TGCGCCAGCTGCATAGGACAGACTCCTACCTACGAGCAGTACTTC. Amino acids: CASCIGQTPTYEQYF.

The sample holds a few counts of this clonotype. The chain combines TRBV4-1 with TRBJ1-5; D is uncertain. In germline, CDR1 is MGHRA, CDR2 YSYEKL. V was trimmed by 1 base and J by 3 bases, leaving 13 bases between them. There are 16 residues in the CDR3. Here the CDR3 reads CASSQADWEFNQPQHF. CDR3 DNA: TGCGCCAGCAGCCAAGCGGACTGGGAGTTCAATCAGCCCCAGCATTTT.

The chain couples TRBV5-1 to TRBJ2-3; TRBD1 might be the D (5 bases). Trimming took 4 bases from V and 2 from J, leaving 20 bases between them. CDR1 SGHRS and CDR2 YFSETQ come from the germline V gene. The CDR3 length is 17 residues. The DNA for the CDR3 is TGCGCCAGCAGCCTTGAAGGGGCCACGAGGAACACAGATACGCAGTATTTT. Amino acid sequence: CASSLEGATRNTDTQYF.

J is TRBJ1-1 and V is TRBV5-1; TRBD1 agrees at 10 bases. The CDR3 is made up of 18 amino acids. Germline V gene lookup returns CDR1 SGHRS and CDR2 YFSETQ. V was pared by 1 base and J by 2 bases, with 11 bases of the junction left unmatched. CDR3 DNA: TGCGCCAGCAGCTTGACCGACAGGGGGCCAACCCTTAACACTGAAGCTTTCTTT. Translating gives CASSLTDRGPTLNTEAFF.

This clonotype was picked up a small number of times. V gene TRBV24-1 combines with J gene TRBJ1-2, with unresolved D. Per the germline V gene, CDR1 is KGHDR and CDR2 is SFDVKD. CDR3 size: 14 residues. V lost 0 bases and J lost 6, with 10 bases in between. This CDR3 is CATSDLTGRNGYTF. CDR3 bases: TGTGCCACCAGTGATTTGACGGGCCGAAATGGCTACACCTTC.

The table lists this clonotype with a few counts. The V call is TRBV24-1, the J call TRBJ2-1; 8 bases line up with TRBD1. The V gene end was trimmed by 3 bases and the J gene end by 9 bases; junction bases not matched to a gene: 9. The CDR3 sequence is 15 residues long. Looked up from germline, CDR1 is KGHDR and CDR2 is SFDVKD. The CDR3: CATSDPGTGLGEQFF. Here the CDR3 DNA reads TGTGCCACCAGTGATCCCGGGACAGGATTGGGTGAGCAGTTCTTC.

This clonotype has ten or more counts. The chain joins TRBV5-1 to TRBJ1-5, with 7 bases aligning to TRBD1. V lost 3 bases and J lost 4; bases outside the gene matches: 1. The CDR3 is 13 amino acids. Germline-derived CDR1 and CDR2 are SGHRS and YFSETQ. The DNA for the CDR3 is TGCGCCAGCAGCTCGGGACAGAATCAGCCCCAGCATTTT. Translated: CASSSGQNQPQHF.

Here the CDR3 reads CASRSEHTSSYNEQFF. CDR3 coding DNA: TGCGCCAGCAGGAGCGAACACACAAGCTCCTACAATGAGCAGTTCTTC. The chain is built from TRBV5-1 and TRBJ2-1; D gene uncertain. Trimming left V 5 bases short and J 0 bases short, with 15 bases between. The CDR3 is 16 residues long. CDR1 and CDR2 from the germline V gene are SGHRS and YFSETQ.

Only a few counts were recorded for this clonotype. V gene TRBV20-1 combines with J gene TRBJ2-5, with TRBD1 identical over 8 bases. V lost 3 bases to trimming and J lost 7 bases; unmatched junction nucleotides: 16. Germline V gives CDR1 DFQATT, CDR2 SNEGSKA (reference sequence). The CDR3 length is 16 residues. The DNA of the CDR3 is TGCAGTGCTAGTGTGGGAATTTCGTGGCAGGGGGCGACCCAGTACTTC. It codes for CSASVGISWQGATQYF.

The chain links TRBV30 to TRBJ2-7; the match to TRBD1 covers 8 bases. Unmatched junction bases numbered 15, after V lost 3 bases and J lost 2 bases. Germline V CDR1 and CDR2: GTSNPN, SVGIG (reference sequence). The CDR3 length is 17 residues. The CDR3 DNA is TGTGCCTGGAGCCGCCCCGTATCGGGACAGGCCACCTACGAGCAGTACTTC. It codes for CAWSRPVSGQATYEQYF.

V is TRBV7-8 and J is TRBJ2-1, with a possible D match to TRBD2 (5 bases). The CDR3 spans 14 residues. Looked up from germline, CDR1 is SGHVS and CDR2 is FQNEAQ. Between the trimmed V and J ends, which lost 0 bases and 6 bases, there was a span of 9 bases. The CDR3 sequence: CASSLALASNEQFF. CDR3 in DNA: TGTGCCAGCAGCTTAGCCCTAGCTTCCAATGAGCAGTTCTTC. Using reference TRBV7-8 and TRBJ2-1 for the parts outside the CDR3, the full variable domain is GAGVSQSPRYKVAKRGQDVALRCDPISGHVSLFWYQQALGQGPEFLTYFQNEAQLDKSGLPSDRFFAERPEGSVSTLKIQRTQQEDSAVYLCASSLALASNEQFFGPGTRLTVL.

CDR3 coding DNA: TGCAGTGCTAGAGATCCTAATGGAGACTATGGCTACACCTTC. This sequence encodes CSARDPNGDYGYTF. This rearrangement joins TRBV20-1 to TRBJ1-2; D is unclear. V was clipped by 0 bases and J by 3 bases, with 11 bases between them. The CDR3 is made up of 14 amino acids. The V gene's germline CDR1 is DFQATT and CDR2 SNEGSKA (reference sequence).

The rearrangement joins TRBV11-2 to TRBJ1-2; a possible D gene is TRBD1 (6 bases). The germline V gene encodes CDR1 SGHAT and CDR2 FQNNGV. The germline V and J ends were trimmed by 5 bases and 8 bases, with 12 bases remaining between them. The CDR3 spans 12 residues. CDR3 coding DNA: TGTGCCAGCAGCCCTCCCGGGGGCGGCTACACCTTC. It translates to CASSPPGGGYTF.